Each of the 15 T cell receptor beta chains below was sequenced from the same sample in a study of shared clonotypes between healthy human individuals. Method: immunoSEQ multiplex PCR; TCRdb's copy keeps in-frame clones and lacks some. The sample lists approximately 2.5 million clones, roughly nine tenths occurring once. Input material: naive CD4+ T cells sorted from blood. The subset here: CD45RA+ positively selected. These receptors were taken from a young man in good health.

This clone was seen more than once but under ten times. Other DNA sequences in the sample encode the same CDR3. The V call is TRBV4-1, the J call TRBJ2-7; 9 bases line up with TRBD1. Germline trimming cut 2 bases from V and 4 bases from J; bases unmatched to any gene: 6. This CDR3 has 15 residues. Germline lookup yields CDR1 MGHRA and CDR2 YSYEKL. CDR3 bases: TGCGCCAGCAGCCAACTGACAGGGGGTAGGTACGAGCAGTACTTC. It encodes CASSQLTGGRYEQYF.

This clone appeared a single time. The J gene is TRBJ2-2, the V gene TRBV6-1; 7 nucleotides match TRBD1. This CDR3 contains 15 residues. Trimming took 7 bases from V and 0 from J; bases not matched to a gene: 5. Germline V gives CDR1 MNHNS, CDR2 SASEGT. The CDR3 DNA follows: TGTGCCAGCACCCCCGGGACAGCGAACACCGGGGAGCTGTTTTTT. This sequence encodes CASTPGTANTGELFF.

The chain employs TRBV7-9 and TRBJ2-7; 8 bases fit TRBD2. Trimming cost V 5 bases and J 6 bases; bases outside gene matches: 15. CDR3 length equals 16 residues. The germline V gene encodes CDR1 SEHNR and CDR2 FQNEAQ (reference sequence). As DNA, the CDR3 is TGTGCCAGCAGCAAAACTAGCGGACCAACCACGGGCGAGCAGTACTTC. Protein sequence: CASSKTSGPTTGEQYF.

The chain combines TRBV4-1 with TRBJ2-1, with 11 bases matching TRBD2. Germline V gene data show CDR1 as MGHRA and CDR2 as YSYEKL. This CDR3 has 15 residues. J was trimmed by 4 bases and V by 5 bases; bases with no gene match: 4. The chain's CDR3 is CASSTGTSGYNEQFF. The CDR3 DNA sequence: TGCGCCAGCAGCACAGGGACTAGCGGTTACAATGAGCAGTTCTTC.

The genes are TRBV19 and TRBJ1-6; 9 bases match TRBD1. Per the germline V gene, CDR1 is LNHDA and CDR2 is SQIVND (reference sequence). There are 15 residues in the CDR3. The V segment lost 5 bases and the J segment 6 bases; nucleotides outside the gene matches: 5. CDR3 amino acids: CASSEQGAPNSPLHF. DNA of the CDR3: TGTGCCAGTAGTGAACAGGGGGCGCCTAATTCACCCCTCCACTTT. The full variable domain, completed using reference TRBV19 and TRBJ1-6, is DGGITQSPKYLFRKEGQNVTLSCEQNLNHDAMYWYRQDPGQGLRLIYYSQIVNDFQKGDIAEGYSVSREKKESFPLTVTSAQKNPTAFYLCASSEQGAPNSPLHFGNGTRLTVT.

Only one count was recorded for this clone. The V gene is TRBV6-6, the J gene TRBJ1-2, with D possibly being TRBD1 (5 bases). V dropped 2 bases and J dropped 0 bases, with 7 bases sitting between them. The CDR3 runs to 14 residues. Germline CDR1 is MNHNY and CDR2 is SVGAGI (reference sequence). The CDR3 DNA sequence: TGTGCCAGCAGTTACACAGGTACTAACTATGGCTACACCTTC. Translating gives CASSYTGTNYGYTF.

With regard to this clone: Additional DNA sequences in this sample encode the identical CDR3. V and J are TRBV6-1 and TRBJ1-5, with 10 bases identical to TRBD1. The CDR3 runs 14 residues. The J segment lost 6 bases and the V segment lost 4 bases, leaving 3 bases of the junction unmatched. CDR1 MNHNS and CDR2 SASEGT come from the germline V gene. The CDR3 nucleotides read TGTGCCAGCAGTGGACAGGGGGCGGGTCAGCCCCAGCATTTT. Translation: CASSGQGAGQPQHF.

The CDR3 DNA reads TGTGCCAGCAGTTCTTCTCCGGGACAGGTATATTCGGAGCAGTTCTTC. Its protein is CASSSSPGQVYSEQFF. The rearrangement uses TRBV11-2 and TRBJ2-1; TRBD1 matches at 8 bases. This CDR3 is built from 16 residues. Per the germline V gene, CDR1 is SGHAT and CDR2 is FQNNGV. V was pared by 6 bases and J by 10 bases, with 17 bases of the junction left unmatched.

In the case of this clone: The sample carries other DNA sequences with the same CDR3. This chain uses TRBV28 with TRBJ1-1, with D unclear. The CDR3 extends over 13 amino acids. Per the germline V gene, CDR1 is MDHEN and CDR2 is SYDVKM. Trimming left V 4 bases short and J 0 bases short, with 6 bases between. The CDR3, as DNA: TGTGCCAGCAGTTCTCTGGTGAACACTGAAGCTTTCTTT. Translated, it gives CASSSLVNTEAFF.

This sequence joins TRBV10-3 and TRBJ1-5; D is ambiguous. V lost 3 bases and J lost 3, with 15 bases in between. CDR1 is ENHRY, CDR2 SYGVKD, per germline. The CDR3 sequence is 16 residues long. The CDR3 is CAISDSLSGNNQPQHF. The CDR3, as DNA: TGTGCCATCAGTGACAGCCTTTCGGGAAACAATCAGCCCCAGCATTTT.

The chain links TRBV2 to TRBJ2-1; 7 bases line up with TRBD1. This CDR3 has 16 amino acids. Germline CDR1 reads SNHLY; CDR2 reads FYNNEI. V was clipped by 3 bases and J by 0 bases; unmatched bases: 5. CDR3 DNA sequence: TGTGCCAGCAGTGACAAGACAGGGTACTCCTACAATGAGCAGTTCTTC. The encoded protein is CASSDKTGYSYNEQFF. The full variable domain, rest sourced from reference TRBV2 and TRBJ2-1, is EPEVTQTPSHQVTQMGQEVILRCVPISNHLYFYWYRQILGQKVEFLVSFYNNEISEKSEIFDDQFSVERPDGSNFTLKIRSTKLEDSAMYFCASSDKTGYSYNEQFFGPGTRLTVL.

The chain has TRBV19 and TRBJ1-5; D unclear. Trimming removed 3 bases at V and 1 base at J, with 13 bases between. This CDR3 is built from 16 residues. Germline CDR1 reads LNHDA; CDR2 reads SQIVND (reference sequence). The CDR3 is CASSIAAAVSNQPQHF. CDR3 DNA: TGTGCCAGTAGTATTGCAGCGGCAGTAAGCAATCAGCCCCAGCATTTT.

The chain joins TRBV5-8 to TRBJ2-5; the D is unclear. The germline V and J ends were trimmed by 4 bases and 5 bases, with 15 bases remaining between them. CDR3 size: 14 residues. The germline CDR1 and CDR2 sequences are SGHTS and YDEGEE. The DNA for the CDR3 is TGTGCCAGCAGCACGGTGGGATATTCGGAGACCCAGTACTTC. This sequence encodes CASSTVGYSETQYF.

The chain couples TRBV4-3 to TRBJ2-1; TRBD2 agrees at 7 bases. This CDR3 spans 13 amino acids. CDR1 LGHNA and CDR2 YSLEER come from the germline V gene. V lost 0 bases and J lost 14; bases outside the gene matches: 7. The CDR3: CASSQDIGTTEFF. The CDR3 region has the DNA TGCGCCAGCAGCCAAGATATTGGGACTACCGAGTTCTTC.

As DNA, the CDR3 is TGTGCCAGCAGCTCCTGGGACCATACTTCGAACACCGGGGAGCTGTTTTTT. It is translated as CASSSWDHTSNTGELFF. The gene calls are TRBV5-4 and TRBJ2-2; D may be TRBD1 or TRBD2 (5 bases each). Germline CDR1 and CDR2: SGHNT and YYREEE (reference sequence). Trimming took off 3 bases at V and 0 bases at J, with 15 bases between the two ends. The CDR3 spans 17 residues. Filled out from reference TRBV5-4 and TRBJ2-2, the complete variable domain reads ETGVTQSPTHLIKTRGQQVTLRCSSQSGHNTVSWYQQALGQGPQFIFQYYREEENGRGNFPPRFSGLQFPNYSSELNVNALELDDSALYLCASSSWDHTSNTGELFFGEGSRLTVL.